This T cell receptor (beta chain) comes out of a study of T cells in Graves' hyperthyroidism and ophthalmopathy. TCR beta CDR3 regions were amplified from RNA. The HTBI primer set drove a first-round RT-PCR of the TCR CDR3. TCRdb called the multiplex PCR reads again in MiXCR, with one record for every CDR3 protein. The sample shows about 200,000 distinct CDR3 sequences, about 16% of them seen only once. The length of the CDR3 is 14 residues. V lost 0 bases and J lost 5, with 10 bases in between. Germline lookup yields CDR1 SEHNR and CDR2 FQNEAQ (reference sequence). A patient was excluded if there was uncontrolled infection, other autoimmune disease, pregnancy or lactation. This clonotype was observed at least ten times. The antigen is undetermined. Study results and limitations: Onset of ophthalmopathy came a median 6.5 months after the model predicted it.

Sample: blood. The chain joins TRBV7-9 to TRBJ2-5; the D gene could be TRBD1 or TRBD2 (5 bases each). This receptor was identified in a middle-aged man with Graves' hyperthyroidism. DNA of the CDR3: TGTGCCAGCAGCTTAGCATCATGGGGGGAGACCCAGTACTTC. It specifies CASSLASWGETQYF. The whole variable domain, remainder taken from reference TRBV7-9 and TRBJ2-5, is DTGVSQNPRHKITKRGQNVTFRCDPISEHNRLYWYRQTLGQGPEFLTYFQNEAQLEKSRLLSDRFSAERPKGSFSTLEIQRTEQGDSAMYLCASSLASWGETQYFGPGTRLLVL.